A single sample is the source of the 30 T cell receptor beta chains below, sequenced in a study of T-cell reconstitution after alpha-beta-depleted transplantation in children (dated by TCRdb to between 2015 and 2016). Library preparation used PCR. TCRdb shows the sequencer as Illumina HiSeq 2500. Molecular barcoding was employed in the preparation of TCR libraries, with unique molecular identifiers being used to normalize TCRbeta repertoire quantification. TCRdb reanalyzed the raw reads on its own, using fastp at Q25 for trimming and MiXCR for clone calling, and kept in-frame beta chains. Rows are unified per CDR3 protein, each entry keeping the most common DNA and genes. The sample data list roughly 30,000 distinct CDR3 sequences, and under 8% of these were observed just once. The ten largest make up around 27% of the sample. Antigen specificity for these receptors is unknown. The time point label corresponds to: day 60 (about 2 months) after transplantation. Reading the label with the study, this specimen's treatment or condition is: allogeneic hematopoietic cell transplantation with graft depleted of TCRalphabeta T cells and CD19 B cells.

Study-wide findings and limitations: About two months after transplant, the apparently early recovery of alphabetaT-cell counts reportedly depended on just several hundred clones that had expanded rapidly and came from non-depleted graft cells.

Specimen: peripheral blood, collected 60 days after TCRalphabeta/CD19-depleted stem cell transplant. Every receptor here comes from a child younger than two who had a stem cell transplant for acute myeloid leukemia, so the T cells may come from the graft donor.

This clonotype came up many times. The chain carries TRBV13 and TRBJ2-3; D might be TRBD2 (6 bases). The V and J ends lost 5 bases and 5 bases respectively, with 23 bases between them. CDR1 is PRHDT and CDR2 is FYEKMQ in the germline V gene (reference sequence). CDR3 length equals 17 residues. CDR3 sequence reads: CASSLPLGTLPEDTQYF. As DNA, the CDR3 is TGTGCCAGCAGCCTACCTTTAGGGACTCTCCCTGAAGATACGCAGTATTTT.

This clonotype was recorded many times. This sequence joins TRBV21-1 and TRBJ1-6; the table assigns TRBD1, which was not confirmed against the DNA. TRBV21-1 is classified as a pseudogene. The CDR3 consists of 16 residues. The CDR3 protein is CASTSRTGGYNSPLHF. The DNA for the CDR3 is TGTGCCAGCACCTCACGGACAGGGGGCTATAATTCACCCCTCCACTTT.

This clonotype was seen at least ten times. The V gene is TRBV2, the J gene TRBJ2-3; TRBD2 might be the D (6 bases). The CDR3 consists of 15 residues. The germline gives CDR1 SNHLY, CDR2 FYNNEI. The V end was cut by 3 bases, the J end by 1 base, with 11 bases between. Here the CDR3 DNA reads TGTGCCAGCAGTGAGGGGGGAGCGCGCACAGATACGCAGTATTTT. Translation: CASSEGGARTDTQYF.

This clonotype was detected ten times or more. The chain couples TRBV7-2 to TRBJ1-3; no firm D call. V was shortened by 3 bases and J by 4 bases, with 16 bases between the two germline ends. Per the germline V gene, CDR1 is SGHTA and CDR2 is FQGNSA. CDR3 length equals 16 residues. The CDR3 spells CASSLVPGSRGNTIYF. CDR3 DNA sequence: TGTGCCAGCAGCTTGGTTCCCGGGAGCAGGGGAAACACCATATATTTT.

This clonotype was seen ten or more times. The V call is TRBV7-9, the J call TRBJ1-1; D is perhaps TRBD1 (5 bases). Trimming shortened V by 2 bases and J by 2 bases, and 9 bases separated the two germline ends. CDR1 and CDR2 (germline): SEHNR, FQNEAQ (reference sequence). The CDR3 length is 14 residues. Written as DNA, the CDR3 is TGTGCCAGCAGCTTAAACGGGGCCAACACTGAAGCTTTCTTT. Protein sequence: CASSLNGANTEAFF.

This clonotype was counted ten times or more. This chain connects TRBV5-5 to TRBJ2-3; D unclear. V was trimmed by 1 base and J by 5 bases, leaving 14 bases between them. This CDR3 region has 15 residues. Germline values: CDR1 SGHKS, CDR2 YYEKEE (reference sequence). The CDR3, as DNA: TGTGCCAGCAGCTTGTTGGGCAGGCCGAGAGATACGCAGTATTTT. Translating it yields CASSLLGRPRDTQYF.

This clonotype has a count of ten or more. This sequence joins TRBV5-7 and TRBJ2-5; the match to TRBD2 covers 7 bases. Being an ORF, TRBV5-7 has a function that is uncertain. Trimming at V came to 3 bases and at J to 4 bases, leaving 12 bases not matched to a gene. This CDR3 comprises 16 residues. In DNA, the CDR3 is TGTGCCAGCAGCTGGCTAGCGGAGCCTTGGGGAGAGACCCAGTACTTC. Translation: CASSWLAEPWGETQYF.

The table lists this clonotype with many counts. The genes are TRBV4-3 and TRBJ1-2; D is unclear. Germline CDR1 LGHNA, CDR2 YSLEER. The V and J ends lost 0 bases and 8 bases respectively, with 16 bases between them. CDR3 size: 15 residues. Written as DNA, the CDR3 is TGCGCCAGCAGCCAAGAGAGAAGTCTTATCGAGGGCTACACCTTC. This codes for CASSQERSLIEGYTF.

Ten or more counts support this clonotype. V and J are TRBV6-2 or TRBV6-3 and TRBJ2-1; 10 nucleotides match TRBD2. This CDR3 region has 15 residues. J gave up 7 bases and V 0 bases, and 3 bases lay outside the gene matches. CDR1 is MNHEY, CDR2 SVGEGT, per germline. CDR3 protein: CASSYSSGGKNEQFF. CDR3 sequence (DNA): TGTGCCAGCAGTTACTCTAGCGGGGGGAAGAATGAGCAGTTCTTC.

This clonotype was recorded at least ten times. This chain uses TRBV9 with TRBJ2-2, with a possible D match to TRBD2 (5 bases). Germline-derived CDR1 and CDR2 are SGDLS and YYNGEE. Trimming stripped 4 bases from V and 2 bases from J, with 9 bases between. The CDR3 runs 14 residues. This CDR3 is CASSPSGNTGELFF. The CDR3 DNA sequence: TGTGCCAGCAGCCCCAGCGGAAACACCGGGGAGCTGTTTTTT.

The table lists this clonotype with many counts. The chain employs TRBV5-8 and TRBJ1-5; the match to TRBD1 covers 8 bases. Germline V gene sequence: CDR1 SGHTS, CDR2 YDEGEE. CDR3 length: 15 residues. V lost 0 bases, J lost 3 bases, and 2 bases stayed unmatched. The CDR3 protein is CASSLDRGNNQPQHF. CDR3 coding DNA: TGTGCCAGCAGCTTGGACAGGGGGAACAATCAGCCCCAGCATTTT.

This clonotype is labeled as medium-sized. The rearrangement joins TRBV5-1 to TRBJ2-2; D is uncertain. V was trimmed by 2 bases and J by 4 bases, leaving 0 bases between them. Germline V lookup: CDR1 SGHRS, CDR2 YFSETQ. CDR3 size: 11 residues. CDR3: CASSFTGELFF. DNA of the CDR3: TGCGCCAGCAGCTTCACCGGGGAGCTGTTTTTT.

This clonotype was counted many times. The chain has TRBV6-2 or TRBV6-3 and TRBJ2-7; TRBD1 is a possible D gene (5 bases). CDR1 is MNHEY and CDR2 is SVGEGT in the germline V gene. Trimming removed 5 bases from V and 3 bases from J, with 8 bases in between. The CDR3 length is 12 residues. The CDR3 reads CASSVDSYEQYF. CDR3 nucleotides: TGTGCCAGCAGTGTTGACAGCTACGAGCAGTACTTC.

This clonotype appeared many times. The chain is built from TRBV6-5 and TRBJ1-1; the D is unclear. Germline-derived CDR1 and CDR2 are MNHEY and SVGAGI. The germline V and J ends were trimmed by 6 bases and 1 base, with 24 bases remaining between them. The CDR3 sequence is 18 residues long. In DNA, the CDR3 is TGTGCCAGCAGCCTAACCCCAAACTACGACGGCTGGAACACTGAAGCTTTCTTT. As protein: CASSLTPNYDGWNTEAFF.

This clonotype was found many times. V usage is TRBV5-1 and J usage is TRBJ1-2, with D unresolved. V lost 4 bases and J 3 bases, leaving 16 bases between the germline ends. Germline V gives CDR1 SGHRS, CDR2 YFSETQ. CDR3 length equals 15 residues. Here the CDR3 reads CASSPAPSGDYGYTF. CDR3 in DNA: TGCGCCAGCAGCCCCGCTCCCAGCGGGGACTATGGCTACACCTTC.

The V call is TRBV4-3, the J call TRBJ2-3; 15 bases are shared with TRBD2. J was trimmed by 2 bases and V by 1 base; bases with no gene match: 7. The CDR3 extends over 19 amino acids. CDR1 LGHNA and CDR2 YSLEER come from the germline V gene. CDR3 protein: CASSQGTSGRALNTDTQYF. DNA for the CDR3: TGCGCCAGCAGCCAAGGGACTAGCGGGAGGGCCCTCAACACAGATACGCAGTATTTT.

This clonotype has ten or more counts. This chain joins TRBV7-9 and TRBJ1-6, with a tentative D call TRBD1 (5 bases). The length of the CDR3 is 14 residues. Trimming removed 3 bases from V and 5 bases from J, with 8 bases in between. Germline CDR1 is SEHNR and CDR2 is FQNEAQ (reference sequence). CDR3 coding DNA: TGTGCCAGCAGCTTGTCGGGACATAATTCACCCCTCCACTTT. Amino acids: CASSLSGHNSPLHF.

This clonotype has at least ten counts. The V call is TRBV9, the J call TRBJ2-5, with unresolved D. V lost 9 bases and J lost 1, with 16 bases in between. CDR1 and CDR2 from the germline V gene are SGDLS and YYNGEE. The length of the CDR3 is 14 residues. CDR3 DNA sequence: TGTGCCATCGACAAAGGGCGCCTCCAAGAGACCCAGTACTTC. Translated: CAIDKGRLQETQYF.

This clonotype was detected many times. The CDR3 reads CASSPGRHSYEQYF. The CDR3 DNA reads TGTGCCAGCAGCCCAGGACGGCACTCCTACGAGCAGTACTTC. This chain connects TRBV7-7 to TRBJ2-7, with D uncertain. This CDR3 spans 14 amino acids. The germline V gene encodes CDR1 SSHAT and CDR2 FNYEAQ (reference sequence). Trimming removed 5 bases at V and 0 bases at J, with 11 bases between.

This clonotype was seen repeatedly, ten times or more. The chain employs TRBV6-2 or TRBV6-3 and TRBJ2-3; either TRBD1 or TRBD2 may fit D (5 bases each). The CDR3 loop spans 16 amino acids. Germline CDR1 is MNHEY and CDR2 is SVGEGT. V dropped 1 base and J dropped 4 bases, with 15 bases sitting between them. CDR3: CASSYLGEWSPDTQYF. CDR3 DNA: TGTGCCAGCAGTTACTTGGGGGAGTGGAGCCCAGATACGCAGTATTTT.

This clonotype has ten or more counts. The chain combines TRBV7-3 with TRBJ2-1; possible D gene TRBD2, 6 bases. The V gene's germline CDR1 is SGHTA and CDR2 FQGTGA. The CDR3 has 17 residues. Trimming left V 5 bases short and J 3 bases short, with 20 bases between. The CDR3 sequence is CASSLASGLFIYNEQFF. The CDR3 bases are TGTGCCAGCAGCCTTGCATCGGGACTGTTTATCTACAATGAGCAGTTCTTC.

By sample fraction, this clonotype is medium-sized. The chain links TRBV10-3 to TRBJ2-7; 11 nucleotides align to TRBD2. Germline CDR1 and CDR2: ENHRY and SYGVKD. This CDR3 comprises 15 residues. J lost 2 bases, V lost 4 bases, and 4 bases had no gene match. The DNA of the CDR3 is TGTGCCATCAGTGTACTAGCGGGAGCCGCCTACGAGCAGTACTTC. Translating it yields CAISVLAGAAYEQYF.

The V call is TRBV4-3, the J call TRBJ2-4, with D maybe TRBD1 (5 bases). The CDR3 is 15 residues long. CDR1 is LGHNA, CDR2 YSLEER, per germline. The V end was cut by 0 bases, the J end by 8 bases, with 14 bases between. The CDR3 protein is CASSQEWGAGYIQYF. In DNA form, the CDR3 reads TGCGCCAGCAGCCAAGAATGGGGCGCCGGGTACATTCAGTACTTC.

V is TRBV6-1 and J is TRBJ2-7; TRBD1 agrees at 7 bases. This CDR3 comprises 15 residues. The trim removed 4 bases at V and 0 bases at J, leaving 6 bases unmatched. CDR1 and CDR2 (germline): MNHNS, SASEGT. The CDR3 nucleotides are TGTGCCAGCAGTGTTTACAGGGGAATCTCCTACGAGCAGTACTTC. Amino acid sequence: CASSVYRGISYEQYF.

There are many counts of this clonotype. The chain links TRBV12-3 or TRBV12-4 to TRBJ2-3; D remains unclear. The length of the CDR3 is 14 residues. The V end was cut by 5 bases, the J end by 3 bases, with 12 bases between. The CDR3 loop is CASSLWAPTDTQYF. The DNA of the CDR3 is TGTGCCAGCAGTCTATGGGCCCCGACAGATACGCAGTATTTT.

As concerns this clonotype: Since a much larger clone is just one base distant, this may be a read error. The chain links TRBV7-9 to TRBJ1-1; tentatively, D is TRBD1 (6 bases). This CDR3 region has 12 residues. Germline V lookup: CDR1 SEHNR, CDR2 FQNEAQ (reference sequence). The CDR3 reads CASSGGGTEAYF. CDR3 sequence (DNA): TGTGCCAGCAGCGGGGGCGGCACTGAAGCTTACTTT.

This clonotype has at least ten counts. V usage is TRBV6-2 or TRBV6-3 and J usage is TRBJ2-7, with D perhaps matching TRBD1 (6 bases). The CDR3 has 14 residues. Germline V gene data show CDR1 as MNHEY and CDR2 as SVGEGT. The V end was cut by 2 bases, the J end by 4 bases, with 12 bases between. This chain's CDR3 is CASSYGGAGYEQYF. The CDR3 nucleotides read TGTGCCAGCAGTTACGGGGGCGCAGGGTACGAGCAGTACTTC.

The gene calls are TRBV6-1 and TRBJ2-7, with D tentatively TRBD2 (6 bases). Trimming pared 5 bases from V and 6 bases from J, leaving 17 bases between. This CDR3 has 14 residues. Looked up from germline, CDR1 is MNHNS and CDR2 is SASEGT. CDR3 coding DNA: TGTGCCAGCAGTACCGGAGGGCCACGGGGCGAGCAGTACTTC. It yields the protein CASSTGGPRGEQYF.

This clonotype was observed many times. This chain uses TRBV9 with TRBJ2-7; a possible D gene is TRBD1 (7 bases). The CDR3 is 16 residues long. The germline CDR1 and CDR2 sequences are SGDLS and YYNGEE. The V gene lost 0 bases and the J gene lost 2 bases, with 15 bases spanning the gap. The CDR3, as DNA: TGTGCCAGCAGCGTAGCAGGGGGGTTTAAACCCTACGAGCAGTACTTC. Its translation: CASSVAGGFKPYEQYF.

This clonotype was seen at least ten times. J is TRBJ2-1 and V is TRBV24-1; 7 nucleotides align to TRBD1. V lost 2 bases, J lost 7 bases, and 13 bases stayed unmatched. The CDR3 has 17 residues. The V gene's germline CDR1 is KGHDR and CDR2 SFDVKD. In DNA form, the CDR3 reads TGTGCCACCAGTGATTCGGGGAAGCAGGGGGTCCGAAATGAGCAGTTCTTC. The encoded protein is CATSDSGKQGVRNEQFF.